This TCR beta chain emerged from a study of cytomegalovirus exposure and HLA in healthy donors. PCR involved 60 Vbeta and 13 Jbeta primers. Profiling relied on immunoSEQ multiplex PCR, and the TCRdb table lists in-frame clones only, not all of them. The sample gives 95,000 to 150,000 clones, roughly three fifths of which show up once; under 9% is in the top ten. The clonotype originates from a woman in her thirties or forties in good health and CMV-seropositive. What was sequenced was PBMCs.

The CDR3 DNA reads TGTGCCAGCAGCCTGACAGGGGTTGAAGCTTTCTTT. Its protein is CASSLTGVEAFF. J is TRBJ1-1 and V is TRBV27; 8 bases are shared with TRBD1. The junction had 4 bases not matched to a gene; V was cut back by 6 bases and J by 7 bases. Germline V gene data show CDR1 as MNHEY and CDR2 as SMNVEV (reference sequence). The CDR3 has 12 amino acids.